This T cell receptor (beta chain) was found in a study of draining lymph node invasion in breast cancer (dated by TCRdb to about 2020). With respect to the entire study: Nodal metastasis was diagnosed by histology and cytokeratin immunohistochemistry, and confirmation was obtained by EpCAM/CD45 flow cytometry. Across breast cancer tissues, a separate targeted assay used bulk TCR-beta CDR3 sequencing to compare sorted memory regulatory T cells with memory conventional CD4 T cells. From each patient, matched non-invaded and tumor-invaded tumor-draining lymph nodes and the primary tumor were collected, and both Treg and Tconv subsets were profiled. The separate targeted TCR sequencing covered lymph nodes from roughly five patients, with primary tumors sequenced for three of those patients.

Summary of the overall study and its limitations: TCRs shared between the Treg and Tconv subsets were viewed as suggestive of, but not proof of, a common clonal origin. Some of the top 100 tumor clones were detected in invaded and non-invaded nodes, suggesting recirculation between tumor and draining nodes. Tracking of the top-100 tumor clones could be carried out in just a couple of patients. The data could not resolve whether Treg conversion took place in a given organ or whether converted Tregs recirculated between nodes and tumor. Roughly 12-22% of Treg TCRs were shared with Tconvs per tissue, interpreted as suggesting peripheral Treg induction. In the targeted TCR-seq data, Tregs appeared more clonally expanded than Tconvs in all tissues, and both subsets were less diverse in tumor than lymph nodes.

Receptor libraries were prepared by bulk RNA-seq. The run used an Illumina HiSeq 2500. The paper's data handling went like this. CDR3 sequences in the separate targeted TCR-seq dataset were extracted from raw reads and quantified using MiXCR version 2.1.5 with default parameters. In the separate targeted TCR-seq dataset, TCR-beta clones were defined by the combination of V gene, J gene and CDR3 sequence. For the separate targeted TCR-seq dataset, clones with fewer than three counts were filtered out, after which only the 90% most strongly expressed clones in each sample were kept. The separate targeted TCR-seq dataset calculated Treg-Tconv overlap for each tissue as the number of shared clones divided by the total number of Treg clones, multiplied by 100. The public reads were reprocessed in TCRdb via fastp at Q25 and MiXCR, keeping in-frame beta chains. One record per CDR3 amino acid sequence lists the most common genes and DNA. Clone size and V and J calls follow TCRdb, not the original study. This sample holds approximately 3,100 distinct CDR3 sequences; approximately 45% were observed only once. The top ten hold approximately 3.6% of the sample.

For CDR1 and CDR2, the germline V gene lists MNHEY and SVGAGI. The CDR3 runs 17 residues from the cysteine to the phenylalanine. Only the CDR3 portion is preserved as DNA: 51 bases, with reading frame beginning at the first base. Trimming removed 2 bases from V and 0 bases from J, leaving 14 bases between the germline ends. Memory regulatory T cells were isolated by sorting for CD4+ CD45RA- CD25high cells. Each tumor-draining lymph node was classified as non-invaded if metastatic tumor cells were absent and as invaded if metastatic tumor cells were present. T cells were pre-enriched with a Miltenyi Pan T Cell isolation kit before staining and sorting. Primary tumors were characterized by immunohistochemistry for estrogen receptor, progesterone receptor, HER2 and Ki-67. Within a few hours after surgery, the fresh surgical tissue was processed by cutting it into small fragments. The tissue fragments were digested enzymatically for more than 15 minutes with Liberase TL plus DNase and were then passed through a 40-micrometer strainer. After DAPI live/dead staining, cells were sorted on a BD FACS Aria II at about 97-99% purity. Sorted cells were lysed in TCL buffer, and RNA was purified using a Norgen Single Cell RNA purification kit that included DNase treatment.

In this sample, this clonotype turned up once. Its antigen has not been determined. Per-base quality was not reported, and no clone a single base away is much larger than it. Evidence from a single read is weak. Sequencing input: sorted memory Tregs from a lymph node. This specimen's cell subset or site label, interpreted: CD45RA-negative sorted CD4+ T cells (memory Tconv or effector/memory Treg). The receptor was isolated from a female donor with luminal breast cancer. The chain uses TRBV6-5 and TRBJ1-3; the D region possibly corresponds to TRBD1 (5 bases align). This receptor carries the CDR3 CASSYRAAGSSGNTIYF. The DNA sequence is TGTGCCAGCAGTTACCGGGCCGCAGGGAGCTCTGGAAACACCATATATTTT.